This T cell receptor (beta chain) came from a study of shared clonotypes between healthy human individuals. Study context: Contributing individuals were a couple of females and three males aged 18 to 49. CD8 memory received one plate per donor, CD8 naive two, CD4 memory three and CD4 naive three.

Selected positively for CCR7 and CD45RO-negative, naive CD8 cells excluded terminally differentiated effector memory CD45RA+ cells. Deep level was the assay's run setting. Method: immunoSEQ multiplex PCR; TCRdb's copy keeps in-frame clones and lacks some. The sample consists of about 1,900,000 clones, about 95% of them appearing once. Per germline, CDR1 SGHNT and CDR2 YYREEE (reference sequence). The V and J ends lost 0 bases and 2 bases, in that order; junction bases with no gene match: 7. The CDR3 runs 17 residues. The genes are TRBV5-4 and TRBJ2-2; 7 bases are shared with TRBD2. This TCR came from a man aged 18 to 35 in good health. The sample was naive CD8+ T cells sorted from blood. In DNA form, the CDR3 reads TGTGCCAGCAGCTTGGGTCTGGCGGGAGCTAACACCGGGGAGCTGTTTTTT. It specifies CASSLGLAGANTGELFF. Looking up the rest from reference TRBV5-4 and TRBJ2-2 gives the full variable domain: ETGVTQSPTHLIKTRGQQVTLRCSSQSGHNTVSWYQQALGQGPQFIFQYYREEENGRGNFPPRFSGLQFPNYSSELNVNALELDDSALYLCASSLGLAGANTGELFFGEGSRLTVL.